One T cell receptor beta chain is described in this entry. Its specificity is unknown. The sample is drawn from a study of blood T cells in healthy people across ages. The authors ran a second PCR of 7 to 11 cycles using a sample-barcoded 5' primer and a J-beta primer mix. TCRdb reprocessed the 5' RACE reads with MiXCR, giving one entry per CDR3 protein. The data hold approximately 1,100,000 distinct CDR3 sequences, with under 55% observed a single time. Germline loops: CDR1 MDHEN, CDR2 SYDVKM. The CDR3 contains 15 residues. Germline trimming cut 6 bases from V and 3 bases from J; bases unmatched to any gene: 7. Findings and caveats of the study: Reliance upon unsorted PBMCs precluded definitive naive versus antigen-experienced comparison.

This clonotype originated in a woman aged 55-69 years in good health. This chain links TRBV28 with TRBJ2-3; 9 bases are shared with TRBD2. The sequenced material came from blood. The CDR3 DNA is TGTGCCAGCAGCAATAGCGGGAGTGGTACAGATACGCAGTATTTT. It is translated as CASSNSGSGTDTQYF.